The 20 T cell receptor beta chains given below trace back to one sample, sequenced in a study of T cell responses to AZD1222 COVID-19 vaccine. Method: immunoSEQ multiplex PCR; TCRdb's copy keeps in-frame clones and lacks some. The table has some 110,000 clones, approximately 83% seen once. Sample: peripheral blood, taken on day 0 of MenACWY control vaccination. Receptor source: an adult in good health.

This clone was counted between two and nine times. The chain is built from TRBV9 and TRBJ2-5; tentative D call: TRBD2 (5 bases). The V and J ends lost 0 bases and 4 bases respectively, with 7 bases between them. This CDR3 spans 13 amino acids. In germline, CDR1 is SGDLS, CDR2 YYNGEE. The CDR3 here is CASSVGLAETQYF. The CDR3 nucleotides read TGTGCCAGCAGCGTAGGTCTAGCAGAGACCCAGTACTTC.

The chain is built from TRBV7-3 and TRBJ2-3; 8 nucleotides agree with TRBD2. Looked up from germline, CDR1 is SGHTA and CDR2 is FQGTGA. V gave up 6 bases and J gave up 4 bases; unmatched junction bases: 9. This CDR3 has 15 residues. CDR3 bases: TGTGCCAGCAGTCCCGGGGCCGGGAGGGCAGATACGCAGTATTTT. Its translation: CASSPGAGRADTQYF.

This clone was counted a single time. The chain is built from TRBV5-5 and TRBJ1-4; the D gene is possibly TRBD1 (6 bases). The V gene's germline CDR1 is SGHKS and CDR2 YYEKEE (reference sequence). V was shortened by 0 bases and J by 8 bases, with 14 bases between the two germline ends. This CDR3 region has 15 residues. The CDR3 sequence is CASSLGDMIREKLFF. CDR3 nucleotide sequence: TGTGCCAGCAGCTTGGGGGACATGATAAGAGAAAAACTGTTTTTT.

The J gene is TRBJ2-1, the V gene TRBV5-1; no firm D call. Germline-derived CDR1 and CDR2 are SGHRS and YFSETQ. The CDR3 extends over 14 amino acids. V was pared by 4 bases and J by 8 bases, with 16 bases between. The CDR3 DNA follows: TGCGCCAGCAGCCGGGTTCCCGGTTTGGATGAGCAGTTCTTC. Residues: CASSRVPGLDEQFF.

The rearrangement uses TRBV27 and TRBJ1-2; TRBD1 agrees at 7 bases. V lost 4 bases and J lost 4; bases outside the gene matches: 9. The CDR3 contains 15 residues. CDR1 is MNHEY and CDR2 is SMNVEV in the germline V gene (reference sequence). CDR3 amino acids: CASSSGQEGVYGYTF. CDR3 DNA sequence: TGTGCCAGCAGTTCCGGACAGGAGGGGGTCTATGGCTACACCTTC.

The chain recombines TRBV5-1 with TRBJ1-2; 7 bases fit TRBD1. V lost 4 bases to trimming and J lost 5 bases; unmatched junction nucleotides: 5. CDR1 is SGHRS, CDR2 YFSETQ, per germline. The CDR3 contains 13 residues. The CDR3 is CASSLGQRYGYTF. The CDR3 region has the DNA TGCGCCAGCAGCCTGGGACAGAGGTATGGCTACACCTTC.

The chain couples TRBV23-1 to TRBJ1-5, with D maybe TRBD1 (5 bases). TRBV23-1 is an ORF, with its function uncertain. CDR3 length: 16 amino acids. V lost 8 bases and J lost 5, with 22 bases in between. CDR3 nucleotide sequence: TGCGCCAGCCCACGGGACTCAGGCATAGGCGATCAGCCCCAGCATTTT. Encoded protein: CASPRDSGIGDQPQHF.

This clone was seen a handful of times. V is TRBV28 and J is TRBJ1-2; no reliable D call. Germline V lookup: CDR1 MDHEN, CDR2 SYDVKM. The CDR3 spans 11 residues. Trimming removed 2 bases at V and 7 bases at J, with 5 bases between. CDR3 in DNA: TGTGCCAGCAGTTTAGGGTTTGGCTACACCTTC. Translating gives CASSLGFGYTF.

V and J are TRBV6-5 and TRBJ2-2, with TRBD1 matching 11 bases. After removal of 6 bases from V and 7 bases from J, the junction contained 7 bases not matched to a gene. The germline gives CDR1 MNHEY, CDR2 SVGAGI. This CDR3 contains 15 residues. The CDR3 DNA is TGTGCCAGCAGGCAGGGACAGGGGGGACACGGGGAGCTGTTTTTT. Amino acids: CASRQGQGGHGELFF.

This sequence joins TRBV18 and TRBJ1-4; a possible D gene is TRBD1 (5 bases). The CDR3 totals 15 residues. Deletions cut 2 bases from V and 8 bases from J, with 15 bases between. Germline V gene sequence: CDR1 KGHSH, CDR2 LQKENI. CDR3 DNA sequence: TGTGCCAGCTCACCAAAGGAGGGACCCCGAGAAAAACTGTTTTTT. Encoded protein: CASSPKEGPREKLFF.

This sequence joins TRBV13 and TRBJ1-1, with TRBD1 matching over 8 bases. The CDR3 extends over 13 amino acids. Trimming removed 7 bases from V and 7 bases from J; junction bases left unmatched: 8. Germline CDR1 reads PRHDT; CDR2 reads FYEKMQ (reference sequence). CDR3 sequence (DNA): TGTGCCAGCATCTTTCGACAGGGGAGTGAAGCTTTCTTT. It encodes CASIFRQGSEAFF.

V and J are TRBV2 and TRBJ1-2; D might be TRBD1 (5 bases). Trimming pared 6 bases from V and 9 bases from J, leaving 14 bases between. CDR1 and CDR2 (germline): SNHLY, FYNNEI. There are 12 residues in the CDR3. CDR3 region: CASRQGSGRYTF. The CDR3 DNA follows: TGTGCCAGCAGGCAGGGATCGGGCCGCTACACCTTC.

The chain employs TRBV6-5 and TRBJ2-5, with TRBD1 matching 8 bases. This CDR3 has 15 amino acids. Germline CDR1 and CDR2: MNHEY and SVGAGI. With 2 bases clipped from V and 5 bases from J, the junction kept 7 bases outside the gene matches. CDR3 amino acids: CASSYVQGAMETQYF. The CDR3 DNA sequence: TGTGCCAGCAGTTACGTCCAGGGGGCGATGGAGACCCAGTACTTC.

The chain joins TRBV14 to TRBJ1-2; 7 bases match TRBD1. Germline lookup yields CDR1 SGHDN and CDR2 FVKESK. Losses at the gene ends were 3 bases for V and 7 bases for J; bases not matched to a gene: 17. The CDR3 length is 17 residues. The CDR3 here is CASSHQGTAASSGGYTF. The CDR3 DNA is TGTGCCAGCAGCCACCAAGGGACAGCAGCCTCTTCGGGTGGCTACACCTTC.

Only a few counts were recorded for this clone. The genes are TRBV19 and TRBJ2-7; no clear D gene. Deletions cut 0 bases from V and 2 bases from J, with 11 bases between. Looked up from germline, CDR1 is LNHDA and CDR2 is SQIVND (reference sequence). The CDR3 contains 15 residues. The CDR3 DNA follows: TGTGCCAGTAGTATAGACGGAAGGGCAACCTACGAGCAGTACTTC. Amino acids: CASSIDGRATYEQYF.

The rearrangement joins TRBV10-3 to TRBJ2-7; D remains unclear. The CDR3 runs 11 residues. The V end was cut by 3 bases, the J end by 5 bases, with 5 bases between. Germline CDR1 and CDR2: ENHRY and SYGVKD. The DNA of the CDR3 is TGTGCCATCAGTGATCGAGACGAGCAGTACTTC. This encodes CAISDRDEQYF.

This clone was seen just once. The rearrangement links TRBV5-1 to TRBJ1-1; TRBD1 agrees at 8 bases. The CDR3 is 15 residues long. Trimming at V came to 1 base and at J to 5 bases, leaving 7 bases not matched to a gene. Germline CDR1 is SGHRS and CDR2 is YFSETQ. DNA of the CDR3: TGCGCCAGCAGCTTGCGGCCAGGGGGCGCGACTGAAGCTTTCTTT. Translated, it gives CASSLRPGGATEAFF.

The chain combines TRBV6-6 with TRBJ2-2; a weak D match, TRBD1 (6 bases). The CDR3 has 15 residues. CDR1 is MNHNY and CDR2 is SVGAGI in the germline V gene (reference sequence). Deletions cut 6 bases from V and 1 base from J, with 12 bases between. The CDR3: CASSKSRGNTGELFF. As DNA, the CDR3 is TGTGCCAGCAGCAAGTCCAGGGGGAACACCGGGGAGCTGTTTTTT.

This clone was recorded only once. This chain links TRBV11-2 with TRBJ2-2; tentative D call: TRBD2 (5 bases). Germline V CDR1 and CDR2: SGHAT, FQNNGV. V dropped 3 bases and J dropped 1 base, with 12 bases sitting between them. This CDR3 comprises 16 residues. This CDR3 reads CASSFPRGLNTGELFF. CDR3 coding DNA: TGTGCCAGCAGCTTTCCTCGGGGTTTGAACACCGGGGAGCTGTTTTTT. The variable domain in full, with the rest retrieved from reference TRBV11-2 and TRBJ2-2, is EAGVAQSPRYKIIEKRQSVAFWCNPISGHATLYWYQQILGQGPKLLIQFQNNGVVDDSQLPKDRFSAERLKGVDSTLKIQPAKLEDSAVYLCASSFPRGLNTGELFFGEGSRLTVL.

This clone showed up just a few times. The chain carries TRBV7-7 and TRBJ2-1; tentatively, D is TRBD1 (6 bases). Germline CDR1 reads SSHAT; CDR2 reads FNYEAQ (reference sequence). The V gene lost 6 bases and the J gene lost 8 bases, with 14 bases spanning the gap. The CDR3 loop spans 13 amino acids. The CDR3 protein is CASSFQQGDEQFF. The CDR3 region has the DNA TGTGCCAGCAGTTTTCAACAGGGCGATGAGCAGTTCTTC. Together with reference TRBV7-7 and TRBJ2-1, the CDR3 gives the full variable domain: GAGVSQSPRYKVTKRGQDVTLRCDPISSHATLYWYQQALGQGPEFLTYFNYEAQPDKSGLPSDRFSAERPEGSISTLTIQRTEQRDSAMYRCASSFQQGDEQFFGPGTRLTVL.